Shown below are 28 T cell receptor beta chains from a single sample sequenced in a study of blood T cell repertoires in COVID-19. Sequencing was performed with immunoSEQ multiplex PCR; in TCRdb, only in-frame clones are kept and a portion is missing. The sample lists tens of thousands of clones, 80% to 90% seen once, with more than 6.5% in the top ten. Sequencing was performed on peripheral blood. These receptors were collected from an elderly woman with active COVID-19.

This chain uses TRBV7-2 with TRBJ2-7; 9 positions agree with TRBD2. Trimming cost V 5 bases and J 4 bases; bases outside gene matches: 9. This CDR3 is 15 amino acids long. Germline V gives CDR1 SGHTA, CDR2 FQGNSA. CDR3 residues: CASSPRIAGAYEQYF. The CDR3 coding sequence is TGTGCCAGCAGCCCGCGGATAGCGGGAGCTTACGAGCAGTACTTC.

V usage is TRBV10-3 and J usage is TRBJ2-2; 11 bases map to TRBD2. Trimming cost V 4 bases and J 0 bases; bases outside gene matches: 16. The CDR3 covers 21 residues. CDR1 and CDR2 (germline): ENHRY, SYGVKD. The CDR3 DNA is TGTGCCATCAGTGCTTCGCCTACGGGACTAGCGGATTTCGCGAACACCGGGGAGCTGTTTTTT. This gives the protein CAISASPTGLADFANTGELFF.

The chain joins TRBV5-5 to TRBJ2-2; TRBD2 agrees at 11 bases. The CDR3 contains 16 residues. Germline lookup yields CDR1 SGHKS and CDR2 YYEKEE (reference sequence). V dropped 5 bases and J dropped 0; count of bases not matched to a gene: 3. CDR3 in amino acids: CASRGTSGTNTGELFF. The CDR3, as DNA: TGTGCCAGCAGGGGGACTAGCGGCACGAACACCGGGGAGCTGTTTTTT.

The V gene is TRBV11-2, the J gene TRBJ1-3, with 8 bases aligning to TRBD1. V shed 5 bases, J shed 1 base, and the junction held 1 base outside the gene matches. Germline V gene data show CDR1 as SGHAT and CDR2 as FQNNGV. The CDR3 spans 14 residues. The CDR3 nucleotides read TGTGCCAGCAGCGGACAGGGTTCTGGAAACACCATATATTTT. Encoded protein: CASSGQGSGNTIYF.

The gene calls are TRBV18 and TRBJ2-2, with TRBD2 as a possible D gene (5 bases). The CDR3 contains 17 residues. Looked up from germline, CDR1 is KGHSH and CDR2 is LQKENI. V was clipped by 3 bases and J by 5 bases, with 19 bases between them. The DNA for the CDR3 is TGTGCCAGCTCACCCCAAGTCGCCGGGGTTGAAACCGGGGAGCTGTTTTTT. It is translated as CASSPQVAGVETGELFF.

The rearrangement joins TRBV10-3 to TRBJ2-1, with 11 nucleotides matching TRBD2. The V gene end was trimmed by 3 bases and the J gene end by 8 bases; junction bases not matched to a gene: 0. The germline V gene encodes CDR1 ENHRY and CDR2 SYGVKD. The CDR3 has 13 residues. The CDR3 reads CAISELAGDEQFF. The DNA of the CDR3 is TGTGCCATCAGTGAACTAGCGGGGGATGAGCAGTTCTTC.

The V call is TRBV7-9, the J call TRBJ2-5; D possibly corresponds to TRBD2 (5 bases). The V end was cut by 5 bases, the J end by 5 bases, with 6 bases between. Germline values: CDR1 SEHNR, CDR2 FQNEAQ (reference sequence). This CDR3 spans 11 amino acids. The CDR3 is CASSTGETQYF. DNA for the CDR3: TGTGCCAGCAGCACGGGGGAGACCCAGTACTTC.

The rearrangement links TRBV7-9 to TRBJ1-2; D unresolved. The CDR3 spans 14 residues. V was pared by 6 bases and J by 2 bases, with 13 bases between. The germline V gene has CDR1 SEHNR and CDR2 FQNEAQ (reference sequence). CDR3 residues: CASSYSSVNYGYTF. CDR3 sequence (DNA): TGTGCCAGCAGTTACTCGTCTGTAAACTATGGCTACACCTTC.

The gene calls are TRBV24-1 and TRBJ2-1; tentative D call: TRBD2 (6 bases). V dropped 3 bases and J dropped 4 bases, with 15 bases sitting between them. From germline, CDR1 is KGHDR and CDR2 SFDVKD. The length of the CDR3 is 16 residues. The CDR3 sequence is CATSDPGLSAYNEQFF. For the CDR3, the DNA is TGTGCCACCAGTGATCCGGGACTCTCCGCATACAATGAGCAGTTCTTC.

The chain is built from TRBV7-9 and TRBJ2-7; 9 bases map to TRBD2. From germline, CDR1 is SEHNR and CDR2 FQNEAQ (reference sequence). The V and J ends lost 3 bases and 6 bases, in that order; junction bases with no gene match: 6. The CDR3 consists of 14 residues. CDR3 sequence (DNA): TGTGCCAGCAGCTTTGACGGACTAGCGACCGAGCAGTACTTC. Protein sequence: CASSFDGLATEQYF.

The rearrangement links TRBV4-2 to TRBJ1-1; possible D gene TRBD1, 6 bases. From germline, CDR1 is LGHNA and CDR2 YNFKEQ. V shed 0 bases and J shed 0 bases, with 14 bases lying between them. The CDR3 consists of 17 residues. CDR3 sequence: CASSQDKGGGMNTEAFF. CDR3 sequence (DNA): TGTGCCAGCAGCCAAGATAAGGGGGGGGGTATGAACACTGAAGCTTTCTTT.

The chain combines TRBV5-1 with TRBJ1-1; D possibly corresponds to TRBD1 (6 bases). The CDR3 contains 15 residues. V was clipped by 0 bases and J by 1 base, with 10 bases between them. Germline V gene data show CDR1 as SGHRS and CDR2 as YFSETQ. CDR3 loop: CASSLVIRGNTEAFF. The CDR3 DNA reads TGCGCCAGCAGCTTGGTAATCAGGGGGAACACTGAAGCTTTCTTT.

The V gene is TRBV28, the J gene TRBJ1-5, with 8 bases aligning to TRBD1. J gave up 2 bases and V 6 bases, and 6 bases lay outside the gene matches. The germline V gene has CDR1 MDHEN and CDR2 SYDVKM. This CDR3 is 15 amino acids long. The CDR3 nucleotides are TGTGCCAGCAGGAACCAGGGGGCGCGCAATCAGCCCCAGCATTTT. As protein: CASRNQGARNQPQHF.

The chain recombines TRBV7-8 with TRBJ2-3; TRBD2 agrees at 7 bases. The CDR3 runs 13 residues. The germline V gene encodes CDR1 SGHVS and CDR2 FQNEAQ. J lost 3 bases, V lost 5 bases, and 2 bases had no gene match. The CDR3 coding sequence is TGTGCCAGCAGCCCGGGACTAACAGATACGCAGTATTTT. It is translated as CASSPGLTDTQYF.

V gene TRBV4-1 combines with J gene TRBJ2-5; D not certain. V was trimmed by 1 base and J by 5 bases, leaving 11 bases between them. This CDR3 is built from 14 residues. CDR1 and CDR2 (germline): MGHRA, YSYEKL. The CDR3 region has the DNA TGCGCCAGCAGCCAAGTGAGTTCTCGGGAGACCCAGTACTTC. Translated, it gives CASSQVSSRETQYF.

The chain employs TRBV19 and TRBJ2-7, with TRBD2 matching 9 bases. Trimming cost V 5 bases and J 6 bases; bases outside gene matches: 11. The CDR3 totals 15 residues. Per the germline V gene, CDR1 is LNHDA and CDR2 is SQIVND (reference sequence). The CDR3 nucleotides are TGTGCCAGTAGTGCCCGGTGGAGCGGGAGGTTCGAGCAGTACTTC. Amino acids: CASSARWSGRFEQYF.

The V call is TRBV5-6, the J call TRBJ1-2; 7 positions match TRBD1. Trimming removed 2 bases from V and 5 bases from J; junction bases left unmatched: 12. The CDR3 totals 16 residues. The V gene's germline CDR1 is SGHDT and CDR2 YYEEEE. The CDR3 is CASSFLDRLNRYGYTF. The CDR3, as DNA: TGTGCCAGCAGCTTCCTGGACAGGTTGAATAGGTATGGCTACACCTTC.

The rearrangement joins TRBV9 to TRBJ2-1; maybe TRBD1 (5 bases). CDR3 length: 15 amino acids. Germline V gene sequence: CDR1 SGDLS, CDR2 YYNGEE. The V gene lost 2 bases and the J gene lost 5 bases, with 14 bases spanning the gap. CDR3 sequence: CASSVLGARHNEQFF. The CDR3 nucleotides are TGTGCCAGCAGCGTCCTTGGGGCCAGACACAATGAGCAGTTCTTC.

V gene TRBV24-1 combines with J gene TRBJ1-1, with TRBD1 matching 8 bases. The CDR3 has 11 amino acids. Trimming took 7 bases from V and 7 from J; bases not matched to a gene: 1. Germline V gene sequence: CDR1 KGHDR, CDR2 SFDVKD. The CDR3 DNA sequence: TGTGCCACCAGACAGGGGGATGAAGCTTTCTTT. It codes for CATRQGDEAFF.

V usage is TRBV28 and J usage is TRBJ2-7; 7 bases match TRBD1. The CDR3 has 15 amino acids. Germline lookup yields CDR1 MDHEN and CDR2 SYDVKM. The J segment lost 5 bases and the V segment lost 5 bases, leaving 12 bases of the junction unmatched. The CDR3 sequence is CASSQLGTAPHEQYF. As DNA, the CDR3 is TGTGCCAGCAGTCAGCTAGGGACAGCGCCGCACGAGCAGTACTTC. Based on the CDR3 plus reference TRBV28 and TRBJ2-7, the full variable domain is DVKVTQSSRYLVKRTGEKVFLECVQDMDHENMFWYRQDPGLGLRLIYFSYDVKMKEKGDIPEGYSVSREKKERFSLILESASTNQTSMYLCASSQLGTAPHEQYFGPGTRLTVT.

The V gene is TRBV2, the J gene TRBJ2-2; D is unclear. Germline V gene lookup returns CDR1 SNHLY and CDR2 FYNNEI. V was clipped by 6 bases and J by 0 bases, with 14 bases between them. This CDR3 region has 16 residues. The CDR3 nucleotides read TGTGCCAGCAGCCCAGAGCTGGGCGCGAACACCGGGGAGCTGTTTTTT. It translates to CASSPELGANTGELFF.

This rearrangement joins TRBV24-1 to TRBJ2-3; D perhaps matches TRBD2 (6 bases). Between the trimmed V and J ends, which lost 2 bases and 2 bases, there was a span of 13 bases. Germline V gene data show CDR1 as KGHDR and CDR2 as SFDVKD. CDR3 length: 16 amino acids. This CDR3 is CATSDSSDGATDTQYF. The CDR3 DNA is TGTGCCACCAGTGATTCTAGCGACGGGGCCACAGATACGCAGTATTTT.

The chain has TRBV7-2 and TRBJ2-7, with a tentative D call TRBD1 (5 bases). The CDR3 spans 17 residues. The germline CDR1 and CDR2 sequences are SGHTA and FQGNSA. V shed 4 bases and J shed 0 bases, with 19 bases lying between them. The CDR3 spells CASSSHGHDESSYEQYF. CDR3 sequence (DNA): TGTGCCAGCAGCTCCCACGGACACGATGAAAGCTCCTACGAGCAGTACTTC. The variable domain in full, with the rest retrieved from reference TRBV7-2 and TRBJ2-7, is GAGVSQSPSNKVTEKGKDVELRCDPISGHTALYWYRQSLGQGLEFLIYFQGNSAPDKSGLPSDRFSAERTGGSVSTLTIQRTQQEDSAVYLCASSSHGHDESSYEQYFGPGTRLTVT.

V usage is TRBV7-2 and J usage is TRBJ2-3, with D perhaps TRBD1 (7 bases). CDR3 length: 14 residues. CDR1 is SGHTA, CDR2 FQGNSA, per germline. V lost 5 bases, J lost 6 bases, and 15 bases lay in between. CDR3 coding DNA: TGTGCCAGCAGCCCCCAGGGGGGCGGCGATACGCAGTATTTT. Its translation: CASSPQGGGDTQYF.

The genes are TRBV5-1 and TRBJ1-3; perhaps TRBD1 as D (6 bases). Trimming took 2 bases from V and 3 from J, leaving 15 bases between them. The germline gives CDR1 SGHRS, CDR2 YFSETQ. The CDR3 has 16 amino acids. CDR3 sequence (DNA): TGCGCCAGCAGCTTACAGGGATCCAGGGGTGGAAACACCATATATTTT. It specifies CASSLQGSRGGNTIYF.

This chain links TRBV5-1 with TRBJ1-2, with D possibly matching TRBD1 (5 bases). Germline V gene sequence: CDR1 SGHRS, CDR2 YFSETQ. The CDR3 sequence is 13 residues long. Trimming left V 4 bases short and J 6 bases short, with 13 bases between. CDR3 bases: TGCGCCAGCAGCCCCGGGAGGGGCGATGGCTACACCTTC. It yields the protein CASSPGRGDGYTF.

In nucleotides, the CDR3 is TGTGCCACCAGTGACCGCTCCCGGGAGGGCCGAAATGAGCAGTTCTTC. The encoded protein is CATSDRSREGRNEQFF. The chain is built from TRBV24-1 and TRBJ2-1; 8 nucleotides agree with TRBD2. Germline V lookup: CDR1 KGHDR, CDR2 SFDVKD. CDR3 length: 16 amino acids. Trimming at V came to 4 bases and at J to 7 bases, leaving 11 bases not matched to a gene.

The chain couples TRBV19 to TRBJ2-1, with 8 positions matching TRBD2. The V and J ends lost 5 bases and 4 bases, in that order; junction bases with no gene match: 4. Germline CDR1 and CDR2: LNHDA and SQIVND (reference sequence). This CDR3 contains 14 residues. Here the CDR3 DNA reads TGTGCCAGTAGTCAAGCGGGAGAATACAATGAGCAGTTCTTC. It encodes CASSQAGEYNEQFF.